This TCR beta chain was obtained from a study of T cells after yellow fever vaccination (dated by TCRdb to the late 2010s). Concerning the study at large: The SMART-Seq v4 Ultra Low Input RNA kit was used to prepare libraries from fractions with low cell numbers. Bulk TCR alpha and beta repertoires were sequenced longitudinally to track T-cell clones before and after primary and booster YFV17D yellow fever vaccination. Two healthy male donors, one aged 18 to 30 and one aged 30 to 40 years, made up the cohort. Bulk PBMC replicates and cell subsets were isolated from blood drawn at multiple timepoints before and after both primary and secondary immunization. Summary of the overall study and its limitations: Most clones expanded after primary vaccination (approximately 95% of CD4 and 88% of CD8) were re-detected after the booster, suggesting that broad memory maintenance occurred. Computational filtering was required because FACS-sorted repertoires could contain abundant contaminating clonotypes from the bulk population. Because the study included only a couple of donors, the extent to which the findings can be generalized is limited. Compared with the primary T-cell response, the secondary T-cell response was weaker but faster, peaking on day 5 rather than day 15. A small fraction of clonotypes appeared in both the CD4 and CD8 compartments, likely as a result of convergent recombination.

The sequencer was an Illumina NovaSeq 6000. TCR cDNA was synthesized by 5'RACE template switching, through which a universal primer site and unique molecular identifiers were introduced. cDNA synthesis was primed from both the TCR alpha and TCR beta constant segments. Library amplification used two PCR steps, and the second PCR step added sample barcodes and sequencing adapters. Sequencing of libraries was done on Illumina HiSeq 2500 (2x100 bp) or NovaSeq (2x150 bp). The paper's data handling went like this. Reads were demultiplexed and collapsed into UMI consensus sequences with MIGEC, and V(D)J alignment was performed with MiXCR. Clonotypes responding to the vaccine were identified with edgeR on replicate PBMC samples, with the criteria of FDR below 0.01 and a log2 fold change above 5 up to day 15. CD4 or CD8 identity was assigned to each bulk clonotype according to whether the clonotype was present at higher abundance in the sequenced CD4 repertoire or the sequenced CD8 repertoire. TCRdb reprocessing: public reads trimmed at Q25 with fastp, clones called with MiXCR, in-frame beta chains kept. Each entry merges the rows of one CDR3 protein and shows their most common DNA and genes. These V and J calls derive from TCRdb rather than the authors' analysis. This sample holds some 120,000 distinct CDR3 sequences; 15% were observed only once. Of the sample, roughly two fifths is held by the ten largest clones.

Via the germline V gene, CDR1 is SGHRS and CDR2 YFSETQ. The cysteine opens and the phenylalanine closes a CDR3 of 15 amino acids. Only CDR3 DNA is held: 45 bases, read in frame from base 1. V is cut by 0 bases and J by 0 bases, and the space between the germline ends is 7 bases. Of note for this clonotype: The clone's antigen remains unknown. The sample holds no much larger clone one base away, and base qualities are not on file.

This specimen's treatment or condition label, per the study, means: live attenuated yellow fever vaccine strain. A standard Ficoll-Paque protocol was used to isolate PBMCs from peripheral blood. Dynabeads CD4 and CD8 positive selection kits were used to isolate CD4 and CD8 T-cell fractions. RNA was extracted with TriZol from bulk PBMCs, CD4 and CD8 fractions, and dextramer-positive and dextramer-negative fractions. The chain is encoded by TRBV5-1 joined to TRBJ2-4, with the D gene too uncertain to name. Source: CD8+ T cells sorted from PBMCs, taken 5 days after the yellow fever booster vaccination. This TCR derives from a man in his late teens or twenties who received the YFV17D yellow fever vaccine. The nucleotides are TGCGCCAGCAGCTTGGGGAAAGAAGCCAAAAACATTCAGTACTTC. Translated, it gives CASSLGKEAKNIQYF.